This record concerns one T cell receptor (beta chain) sequence. What it recognizes is unknown. The data originate from a study of T cells in Graves' hyperthyroidism and ophthalmopathy. Study-level points and caveats: Ophthalmopathy onset followed model prediction by a median roughly 6.5 months.

The germline V gene has CDR1 KGHDR and CDR2 SFDVKD. The V segment lost 4 bases and the J segment 4 bases; nucleotides outside the gene matches: 10. CDR3 size: 17 residues. Subjects with ophthalmopathy showed a Clinical Activity Score no lower than 3, a NOSPECS grade no lower than 4, and a duration shorter than 3 months. The study based diagnoses on clinical symptoms, serum thyroxine and TRAb, thyroid ultrasound and orbital computed tomography. PBMCs were obtained from approximately 9.2 ml fresh peripheral blood. RNA transcripts yielded amplified TCR beta CDR3 regions. HTBI primers were employed in a first-round RT-PCR of the TCR CDR3. TCRdb reprocessed the multiplex PCR reads via MiXCR and lists one record per CDR3 protein. This table has a few hundred thousand distinct CDR3 sequences, over 15% appearing once.

This sequence joins TRBV24-1 and TRBJ1-3, with 9 bases identical to TRBD1. Sequencing input: blood. The sequence derives from a woman aged 55-70 years with Graves' ophthalmopathy. CDR3 sequence reads: CATSEGGQGCSGNTIYF. CDR3 nucleotides: TGTGCCACCAGTGAGGGGGGACAGGGTTGTTCGGGAAACACCATATATTTT.